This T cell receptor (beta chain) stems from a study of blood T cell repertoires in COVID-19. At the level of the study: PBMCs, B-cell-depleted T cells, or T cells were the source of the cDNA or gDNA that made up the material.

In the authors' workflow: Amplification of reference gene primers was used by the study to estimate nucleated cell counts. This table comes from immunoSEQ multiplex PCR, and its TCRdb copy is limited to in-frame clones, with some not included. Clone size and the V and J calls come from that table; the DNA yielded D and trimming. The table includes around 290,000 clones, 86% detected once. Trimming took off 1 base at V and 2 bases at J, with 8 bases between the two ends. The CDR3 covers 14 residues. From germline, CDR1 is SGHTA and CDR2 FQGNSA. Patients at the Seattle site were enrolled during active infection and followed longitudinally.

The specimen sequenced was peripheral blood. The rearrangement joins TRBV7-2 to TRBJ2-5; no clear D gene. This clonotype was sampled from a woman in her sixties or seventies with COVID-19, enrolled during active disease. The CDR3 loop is CASSLVGRQETQYF. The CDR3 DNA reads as TGTGCCAGCAGCTTAGTTGGTAGACAAGAGACCCAGTACTTC.